The sequence of this TCR beta chain was determined in a study of CD8 T cells in ankylosing spondylitis. Study-wide results and limits: Earlier work had already found some motif variants in reactive arthritis synovial fluid and blood. Disease-linked clones reportedly concentrated significantly in matched ankylosing spondylitis synovial fluid. Characteristic of ankylosing spondylitis blood, it appeared, was a TCR beta motif comprising several highly homologous variants.

The germline V and J ends were trimmed by 5 bases and 0 bases, with 28 bases remaining between them. The germline CDR1 and CDR2 sequences are SGDLS and YYNGEE. This CDR3 spans 20 amino acids. TCRdb redid the calling of the 5' RACE reads with MiXCR, one entry per CDR3 protein. The table includes about 130,000 distinct CDR3 sequences, 6% to 8% detected once. Ten or more counts support this clonotype. Antigen unknown. The clonotype originates from a female donor with ankylosing spondylitis or in good health (not recorded which). The V and J genes are TRBV9 and TRBJ2-3; maybe TRBD1 (6 bases). The sample taken for sequencing was blood, either unsorted or a sorted T cell fraction (not recorded which). CDR3 nucleotides: TGTGCCAGCAGTTACCTGGACAGACCACTTGACCGAACTAGCACAGATACGCAGTATTTT. Its translation: CASSYLDRPLDRTSTDTQYF.